Below are 26 T cell receptor beta chains sequenced from a single sample in a study of beta chain features in type 1 diabetes. Isolated RNA was reverse transcribed in full, so expressed TCRB transcripts were sequenced. Sequencing was performed with immunoSEQ multiplex PCR; in TCRdb, only in-frame clones are kept and a portion is missing. The sample lists tens of thousands of clones, approximately 62% seen once, with about 2% in the top ten. Sequencing was performed on Tregs from blood. These receptors were taken from a woman in her late teens or twenties in good health.

V is TRBV5-1 and J is TRBJ2-1, with D possibly matching TRBD2 (6 bases). In germline, CDR1 is SGHRS, CDR2 YFSETQ. V was trimmed by 2 bases and J by 7 bases, leaving 16 bases between them. This CDR3 is built from 15 residues. CDR3 nucleotide sequence: TGCGCCAGCAGCTTAGTCCTAGCGAAAGGTAATGAGCAGTTCTTC. Amino acids: CASSLVLAKGNEQFF. Using reference TRBV5-1 and TRBJ2-1 for the parts outside the CDR3, the full variable domain is KAGVTQTPRYLIKTRGQQVTLSCSPISGHRSVSWYQQTPGQGLQFLFEYFSETQRNKGNFPGRFSGRQFSNSRSEMNVSTLELGDSALYLCASSLVLAKGNEQFFGPGTRLTVL.

This clone has more than one count but fewer than ten. This chain connects TRBV9 to TRBJ2-5; D is unclear. CDR1 and CDR2 (germline): SGDLS, YYNGEE. V lost 0 bases and J 5 bases, leaving 11 bases between the germline ends. There are 14 residues in the CDR3. The CDR3 sequence: CASSVGAGSETQYF. Here the CDR3 DNA reads TGTGCCAGCAGCGTAGGGGCAGGCTCGGAGACCCAGTACTTC.

This CDR3 is CASSATGGPGNTIYF. In nucleotides, the CDR3 is TGCGCCAGCAGTGCCACTGGAGGGCCCGGAAACACCATATATTTT. The chain uses TRBV10-2 and TRBJ1-3; the D is unclear. Trimming pared 4 bases from V and 4 bases from J, leaving 14 bases between. Germline V gives CDR1 WSHSY, CDR2 SAAADI. CDR3 length: 15 residues.

The chain combines TRBV6-5 with TRBJ2-3; 7 nucleotides align to TRBD1. From germline, CDR1 is MNHEY and CDR2 SVGAGI. After removal of 6 bases from V and 4 bases from J, the junction contained 10 bases not matched to a gene. CDR3 length: 15 amino acids. The CDR3 sequence: CASSPFRGSADTQYF. CDR3 bases: TGTGCCAGCAGCCCATTCAGGGGGAGTGCAGATACGCAGTATTTT.

The chain employs TRBV6-1 and TRBJ2-5; TRBD2 aligns across 10 bases. Losses at the gene ends were 5 bases for V and 3 bases for J; bases not matched to a gene: 3. The CDR3 length is 14 residues. Germline V gives CDR1 MNHNS, CDR2 SASEGT. The CDR3 sequence: CASSRLAGKETQYF. Written as DNA, the CDR3 is TGTGCCAGCAGTAGACTAGCGGGTAAAGAGACCCAGTACTTC.

The genes are TRBV6-1 and TRBJ1-3; D call uncertain. Per the germline V gene, CDR1 is MNHNS and CDR2 is SASEGT. Trimming took off 3 bases at V and 10 bases at J, with 22 bases between the two ends. This CDR3 contains 16 residues. The CDR3 region is CASSDRGGPQTRTIYF. The CDR3 DNA sequence: TGTGCCAGCAGTGACCGTGGAGGGCCCCAGACCCGGACCATATATTTT.

The chain carries TRBV5-1 and TRBJ1-3, with 7 bases aligning to TRBD1. This CDR3 comprises 13 residues. The germline CDR1 and CDR2 sequences are SGHRS and YFSETQ. The V and J ends lost 4 bases and 7 bases, in that order; junction bases with no gene match: 5. CDR3 residues: CASSDAQGNTIYF. The CDR3 DNA reads as TGCGCCAGCAGCGATGCACAGGGGAACACCATATATTTT. Full variable domain (missing parts from reference TRBV5-1 and TRBJ1-3): KAGVTQTPRYLIKTRGQQVTLSCSPISGHRSVSWYQQTPGQGLQFLFEYFSETQRNKGNFPGRFSGRQFSNSRSEMNVSTLELGDSALYLCASSDAQGNTIYFGEGSWLTVV.

The chain combines TRBV5-4 with TRBJ2-7, with 7 positions matching TRBD1. The CDR3 spans 15 residues. The V segment lost 4 bases and the J segment 0 bases; nucleotides outside the gene matches: 7. Germline V gene sequence: CDR1 SGHNT, CDR2 YYREEE (reference sequence). CDR3 sequence (DNA): TGTGCCAGCAGCGTCGGACAGGTTAGCTCCTACGAGCAGTACTTC. Translation: CASSVGQVSSYEQYF.

This chain uses TRBV2 with TRBJ1-5; no reliable D call. The V and J ends lost 1 base and 10 bases respectively, with 8 bases between them. There are 12 residues in the CDR3. Germline V lookup: CDR1 SNHLY, CDR2 FYNNEI. The CDR3 is CASSEGAFPQHF. The CDR3, as DNA: TGTGCCAGCAGTGAAGGGGCATTTCCCCAGCATTTT.

V gene TRBV18 combines with J gene TRBJ2-5, with 8 positions matching TRBD1. The closer fit of TRBJ2-7 to the DNA end suggests the J call may be wrong. CDR1 and CDR2 (germline): KGHSH, LQKENI. This CDR3 spans 15 amino acids. This CDR3 is CASSALGQGTGEQYF. The CDR3 nucleotides read TGTGCCAGCTCAGCACTAGGACAGGGCACAGGCGAGCAGTACTTC.

The V and J genes are TRBV9 and TRBJ2-5; no clear D gene. Looked up from germline, CDR1 is SGDLS and CDR2 is YYNGEE. The CDR3 has 14 amino acids. V lost 2 bases and J 0 bases, leaving 8 bases between the germline ends. CDR3 protein: CASSVALHQETQYF. The DNA of the CDR3 is TGTGCCAGCAGCGTGGCCCTGCACCAAGAGACCCAGTACTTC.

The chain joins TRBV2 to TRBJ2-7; TRBD1 matches 8 bases. The CDR3 is 14 residues long. Trimming removed 6 bases from V and 2 bases from J; junction bases left unmatched: 6. Germline loops: CDR1 SNHLY, CDR2 FYNNEI. The chain's CDR3 is CASRVGTGPYEQYF. The DNA of the CDR3 is TGTGCCAGCAGAGTCGGGACAGGACCCTACGAGCAGTACTTC.

In its sample, this clone was seen a few times. The chain recombines TRBV5-4 with TRBJ2-7; a possible D gene is TRBD2 (7 bases). The CDR3 totals 14 residues. CDR1 is SGHNT and CDR2 is YYREEE in the germline V gene (reference sequence). This CDR3 is CAMGGGAISYEQYF. The CDR3, as DNA: TGTGCTATGGGAGGGGGGGCGATCTCCTACGAGCAGTACTTC. Complete variable domain (other parts from reference TRBV5-4 and TRBJ2-7): ETGVTQSPTHLIKTRGQQVTLRCSSQSGHNTVSWYQQALGQGPQFIFQYYREEENGRGNFPPRFSGLQFPNYSSELNVNALELDDSALYLCAMGGGAISYEQYFGPGTRLTVT.

This clone was counted a few times. V is TRBV5-4 and J is TRBJ1-1, with TRBD1 as a possible D gene (6 bases). The CDR3 runs to 15 residues. From germline, CDR1 is SGHNT and CDR2 YYREEE (reference sequence). Trimming took 2 bases from V and 4 from J, leaving 15 bases between them. The CDR3 DNA follows: TGTGCCAGCAGCTTCGGGGGGGCAATTACCACTGAAGCTTTCTTT. Its translation is CASSFGGAITTEAFF.

This chain connects TRBV10-3 to TRBJ2-3; maybe TRBD2 (6 bases). The CDR3 extends over 16 amino acids. V was cut by 7 bases and J by 0 bases, with 17 bases left in between. Germline lookup yields CDR1 ENHRY and CDR2 SYGVKD. The CDR3 DNA reads as TGTGCCATCACTCCAGGTGGGGGGATGAGCACAGATACGCAGTATTTT. It specifies CAITPGGGMSTDTQYF.

Only one count was recorded for this clone. This chain joins TRBV6-6 and TRBJ2-2; weak D call: TRBD1 (6 bases). Trimming removed 0 bases from V and 4 bases from J, with 12 bases in between. The germline V gene has CDR1 MNHNY and CDR2 SVGAGI (reference sequence). The CDR3 is 16 amino acids. This chain's CDR3 is CASSYSIQGLTGELFF. In DNA form, the CDR3 reads TGTGCCAGCAGTTACTCGATACAGGGTCTCACCGGGGAGCTGTTTTTT.

This clone was observed a few times. The chain carries TRBV9 and TRBJ2-5, with TRBD1 matching 9 bases. The CDR3 totals 15 residues. Germline-derived CDR1 and CDR2 are SGDLS and YYNGEE. V was pared by 0 bases and J by 5 bases, with 5 bases of the junction left unmatched. The CDR3 sequence is CASSVDGTGLETQYF. CDR3 DNA sequence: TGTGCCAGCAGCGTAGACGGGACAGGGTTGGAGACCCAGTACTTC.

The chain has TRBV5-1 and TRBJ2-7, with D unclear. Germline V gene data show CDR1 as SGHRS and CDR2 as YFSETQ. This CDR3 has 14 residues. Trimming took 4 bases from V and 4 from J, leaving 15 bases between them. The CDR3 DNA reads TGCGCCAGCAGCGAAGACACTCGAAGGTACGAGCAGTACTTC. It translates to CASSEDTRRYEQYF. Drawing the rest from reference TRBV5-1 and TRBJ2-7, the complete variable domain is KAGVTQTPRYLIKTRGQQVTLSCSPISGHRSVSWYQQTPGQGLQFLFEYFSETQRNKGNFPGRFSGRQFSNSRSEMNVSTLELGDSALYLCASSEDTRRYEQYFGPGTRLTVT.

This clone was observed a handful of times. The V gene is TRBV11-2, the J gene TRBJ2-6; 7 nucleotides agree with TRBD2. CDR3 length: 19 residues. V shed 4 bases and J 0 bases; nucleotides not matched to a gene: 12. The germline V gene encodes CDR1 SGHAT and CDR2 FQNNGV. CDR3 amino acids: CASSSGGGTVFSGANVLTF. The CDR3 DNA follows: TGTGCCAGCAGCTCGGGGGGAGGGACGGTCTTCTCTGGGGCCAACGTCCTGACTTTC.

This clone was picked up a small number of times. The rearrangement uses TRBV18 and TRBJ1-1; TRBD1 is a possible D gene (5 bases). The CDR3 runs 13 residues. V lost 2 bases and J 2 bases, leaving 6 bases between the germline ends. Germline CDR1 and CDR2: KGHSH and LQKENI. CDR3 in amino acids: CASSPGANTEAFF. The CDR3, as DNA: TGTGCCAGCTCACCAGGGGCTAACACTGAAGCTTTCTTT.

This chain uses TRBV5-1 with TRBJ1-4; a weak D match, TRBD1 (5 bases). The CDR3 length is 14 residues. The V end lost 2 bases, the J end lost 7 bases, and 12 bases lay between the germline ends. The germline gives CDR1 SGHRS, CDR2 YFSETQ. DNA for the CDR3: TGCGCCAGCAGCTTAGACAAGGGGTCTGAAAAACTGTTTTTT. Residues: CASSLDKGSEKLFF.

This clone was recorded once. The chain links TRBV6-1 to TRBJ1-1; no firm D call. The germline CDR1 and CDR2 sequences are MNHNS and SASEGT. The CDR3 sequence is 14 residues long. Deletions cut 9 bases from V and 0 bases from J, with 14 bases between. In DNA, the CDR3 is TGTGCCAGTTCGCGATCGTCTATGAACACTGAAGCTTTCTTT. Translation gives CASSRSSMNTEAFF.

On this clone: Other DNA sequences in the same sample also yield this CDR3. The chain is built from TRBV5-1 and TRBJ1-2; 7 positions agree with TRBD1. The germline CDR1 and CDR2 sequences are SGHRS and YFSETQ. The length of the CDR3 is 15 residues. V dropped 4 bases and J dropped 5; count of bases not matched to a gene: 11. Here the CDR3 reads CASSIPTRTGYGYTF. Written as DNA, the CDR3 is TGCGCCAGCAGCATCCCAACCCGGACAGGATATGGCTACACCTTC. Full variable domain (rest looked up from reference TRBV5-1 and TRBJ1-2): KAGVTQTPRYLIKTRGQQVTLSCSPISGHRSVSWYQQTPGQGLQFLFEYFSETQRNKGNFPGRFSGRQFSNSRSEMNVSTLELGDSALYLCASSIPTRTGYGYTFGSGTRLTVV.

In this sample, this clone turned up a few times. The chain has TRBV7-2 and TRBJ2-1; 10 bases fit TRBD2. The CDR3 is made up of 16 amino acids. Germline loops: CDR1 SGHTA, CDR2 FQGNSA. The V segment lost 5 bases and the J segment 3 bases; nucleotides outside the gene matches: 7. This CDR3 is CASSRTSGAYYNEQFF. As DNA, the CDR3 is TGTGCCAGCAGCCGAACTAGCGGGGCGTACTACAATGAGCAGTTCTTC.

This clone was seen a handful of times. The V and J genes are TRBV6-5 and TRBJ1-4; 7 bases align to TRBD1. V shed 2 bases, J shed 5 bases, and the junction held 5 bases outside the gene matches. The CDR3 loop spans 15 amino acids. Germline loops: CDR1 MNHEY, CDR2 SVGAGI. Here the CDR3 DNA reads TGTGCCAGCAGTTACGTCGGGACAGAGAATGAAAAACTGTTTTTT. Translating it yields CASSYVGTENEKLFF.

J is TRBJ2-2 and V is TRBV6-5, with a possible D match to TRBD1 (5 bases). V lost 9 bases, J lost 0 bases, and 8 bases lay in between. The CDR3 runs 13 residues. Germline CDR1 and CDR2: MNHEY and SVGAGI. The CDR3 nucleotides are TGTGCCAGTCAGGGCGCGAACACCGGGGAGCTGTTTTTT. This translates into CASQGANTGELFF.